The source of this T cell receptor beta chain is a study of blood T cell repertoires in COVID-19. Looking at the study overall: Acute and convalescent COVID-19 specimens originated in the United States, Italy and Spain.

The table came from immunoSEQ multiplex PCR; TCRdb's copy has only in-frame clones and leaves some out. This table has approximately 200,000 clones, around 83% appearing once. The CDR3 is 15 residues long. The V gene lost 3 bases and the J gene lost 4 bases, with 12 bases spanning the gap. Germline-derived CDR1 and CDR2 are KGHSH and LQKENI. Sequenced input: peripheral blood. The J gene is TRBJ1-4, the V gene TRBV18, with a weak D call TRBD1 (6 bases). The sequence was obtained from a woman aged 25 to 39 with active or convalescent COVID-19. CDR3 region: CASSPDRSVNEKLFF. CDR3 nucleotides: TGTGCCAGCTCACCTGACAGGTCGGTTAATGAAAAACTGTTTTTT.